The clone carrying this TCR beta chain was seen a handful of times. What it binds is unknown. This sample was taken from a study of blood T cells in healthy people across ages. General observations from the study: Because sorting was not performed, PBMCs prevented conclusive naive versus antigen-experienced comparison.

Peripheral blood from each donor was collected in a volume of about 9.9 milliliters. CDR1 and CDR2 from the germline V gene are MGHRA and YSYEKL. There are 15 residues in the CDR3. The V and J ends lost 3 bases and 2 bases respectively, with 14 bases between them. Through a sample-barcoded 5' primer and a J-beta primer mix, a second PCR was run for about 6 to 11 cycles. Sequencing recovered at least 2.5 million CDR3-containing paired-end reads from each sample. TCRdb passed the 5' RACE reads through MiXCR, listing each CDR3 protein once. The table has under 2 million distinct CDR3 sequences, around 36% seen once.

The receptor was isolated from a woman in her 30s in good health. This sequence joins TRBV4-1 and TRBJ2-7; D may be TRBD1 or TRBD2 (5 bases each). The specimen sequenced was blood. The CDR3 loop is CASSQAGTETYEQYF. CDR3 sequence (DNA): TGCGCCAGCAGCCAGGCCGGGACGGAGACCTACGAGCAGTACTTC.